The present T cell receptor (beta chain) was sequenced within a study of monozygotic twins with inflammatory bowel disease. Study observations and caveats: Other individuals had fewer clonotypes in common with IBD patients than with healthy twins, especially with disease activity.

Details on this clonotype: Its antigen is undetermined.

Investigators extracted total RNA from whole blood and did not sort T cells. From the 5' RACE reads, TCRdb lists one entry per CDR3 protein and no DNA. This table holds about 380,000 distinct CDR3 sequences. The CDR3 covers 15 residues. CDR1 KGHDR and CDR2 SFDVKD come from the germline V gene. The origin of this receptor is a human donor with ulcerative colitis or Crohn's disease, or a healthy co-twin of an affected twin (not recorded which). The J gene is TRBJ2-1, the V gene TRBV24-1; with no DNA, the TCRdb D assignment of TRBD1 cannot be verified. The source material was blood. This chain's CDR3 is CATSDGTGQHNEQFF.